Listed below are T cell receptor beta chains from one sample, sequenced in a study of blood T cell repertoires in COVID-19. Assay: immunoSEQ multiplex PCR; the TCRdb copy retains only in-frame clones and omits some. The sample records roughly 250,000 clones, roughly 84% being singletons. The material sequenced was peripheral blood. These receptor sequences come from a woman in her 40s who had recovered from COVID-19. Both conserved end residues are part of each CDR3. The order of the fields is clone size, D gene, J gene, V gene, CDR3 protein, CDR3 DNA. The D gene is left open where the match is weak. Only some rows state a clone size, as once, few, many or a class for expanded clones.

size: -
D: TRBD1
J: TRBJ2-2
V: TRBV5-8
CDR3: CASSFGQGSTGELFF
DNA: TGTGCCAGCAGCTTCGGACAGGGGAGCACCGGGGAGCTGTTTTTT

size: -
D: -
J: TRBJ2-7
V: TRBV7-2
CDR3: CASSSAGSGYEQYF
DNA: TGTGCCAGCAGCTCGGCGGGCAGCGGATACGAGCAGTACTTC

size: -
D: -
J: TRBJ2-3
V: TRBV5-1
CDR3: CASSLISPSTDTQYF
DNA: TGCGCCAGCAGCTTGATTAGCCCCAGCACAGATACGCAGTATTTT

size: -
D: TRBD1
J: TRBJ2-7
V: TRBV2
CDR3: CASSGTGYEQYF
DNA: TGTGCCAGCAGCGGGACAGGGTACGAGCAGTACTTC

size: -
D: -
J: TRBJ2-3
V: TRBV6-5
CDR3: CASSYSRRVTDTQYF
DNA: TGTGCCAGCAGTTACTCACGCAGGGTTACGGATACGCAGTATTTT

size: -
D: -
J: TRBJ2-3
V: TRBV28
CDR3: CASSFGGTDTQYF
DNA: TGTGCCAGCAGTTTCGGGGGCACAGATACGCAGTATTTT

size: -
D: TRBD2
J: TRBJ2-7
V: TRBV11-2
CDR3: CASSSTTGGWFHEQYF
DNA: TGTGCCAGCAGCAGTACAACGGGGGGTTGGTTCCACGAGCAGTACTTC

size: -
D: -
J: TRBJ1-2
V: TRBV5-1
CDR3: CASSLKQGVYGYTF
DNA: TGCGCCAGCAGCTTGAAACAGGGCGTCTATGGCTACACCTTC

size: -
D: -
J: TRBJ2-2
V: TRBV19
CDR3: CASRRSNQGLVGTGELFF
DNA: TGTGCCAGTAGGCGATCGAACCAGGGGCTCGTCGGCACCGGGGAGCTGTTTTTT

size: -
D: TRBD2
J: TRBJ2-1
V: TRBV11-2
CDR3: CASSTGLAGSEQFF
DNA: TGTGCCAGCAGCACCGGACTAGCGGGGTCCGAGCAGTTCTTC

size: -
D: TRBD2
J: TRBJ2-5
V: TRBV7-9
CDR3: CASSLLAGGLPGTQYF
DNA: TGTGCCAGCAGCTTACTAGCGGGGGGACTTCCAGGTACCCAGTACTTC

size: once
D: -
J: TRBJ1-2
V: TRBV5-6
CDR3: CASSSQNFGYTF
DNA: TGTGCCAGCAGCTCACAGAACTTTGGCTACACCTTC

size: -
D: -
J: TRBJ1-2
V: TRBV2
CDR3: CASSGLEGVTTSYGYTF
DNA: TGTGCCAGCAGTGGGTTAGAGGGGGTGACTACTAGCTATGGCTACACCTTC

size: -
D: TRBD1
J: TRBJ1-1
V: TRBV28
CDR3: CASSTALGTATEAFF
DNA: TGTGCCAGCAGTACTGCCCTAGGGACAGCCACTGAAGCTTTCTTT

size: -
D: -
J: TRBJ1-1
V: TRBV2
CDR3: CASSGWGTNTEAFF
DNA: TGTGCCAGCAGTGGTTGGGGCACGAACACTGAAGCTTTCTTT

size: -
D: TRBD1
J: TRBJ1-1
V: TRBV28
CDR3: CAIRGQGNTEAFF
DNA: TGTGCCATCCGGGGACAGGGGAACACTGAAGCTTTCTTT

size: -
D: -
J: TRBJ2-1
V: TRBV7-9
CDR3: CASSLGSSGLHYNEQFF
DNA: TGTGCCAGCAGCTTAGGGTCCAGCGGCCTGCACTACAATGAGCAGTTCTTC

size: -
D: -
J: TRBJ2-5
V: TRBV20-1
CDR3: CSARDRRAQYF
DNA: TGCAGTGCTAGAGATAGACGGGCCCAGTACTTC

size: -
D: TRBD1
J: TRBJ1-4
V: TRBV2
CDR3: CASTTQGTTNEKLFF
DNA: TGTGCCAGCACCACACAGGGGACAACTAATGAAAAACTGTTTTTT

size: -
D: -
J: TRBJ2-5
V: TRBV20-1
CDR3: CSARAGRTQYF
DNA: TGCAGTGCTAGGGCGGGTCGGACCCAGTACTTC

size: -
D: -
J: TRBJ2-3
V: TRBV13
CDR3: CASSLGTSNTQYF
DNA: TGTGCCAGCAGCTTGGGGACTTCAAATACGCAGTATTTT

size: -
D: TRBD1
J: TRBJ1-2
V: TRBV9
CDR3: CASSEGQGAGYTF
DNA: TGTGCCAGCAGCGAGGGTCAGGGGGCTGGCTACACCTTC

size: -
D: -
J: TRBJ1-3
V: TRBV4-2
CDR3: CASSQETVRVYSSSGNTIYF
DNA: TGTGCCAGCAGCCAAGAGACAGTCAGGGTTTACTCGAGCTCTGGAAACACCATATATTTT

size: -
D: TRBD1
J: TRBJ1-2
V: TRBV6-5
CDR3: CASSPTGVESYGYTF
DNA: TGTGCCAGCAGTCCTACAGGGGTCGAGTCCTATGGCTACACCTTC

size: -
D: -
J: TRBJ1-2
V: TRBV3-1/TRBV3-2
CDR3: CASSQEGLNNYGYTF
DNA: TGTGCCAGCAGCCAGGAAGGACTGAACAACTATGGCTACACCTTC

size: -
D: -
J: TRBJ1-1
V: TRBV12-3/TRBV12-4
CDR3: CASSPFRYEAFF
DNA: TGTGCCAGCAGCCCATTTCGGTATGAAGCTTTCTTT

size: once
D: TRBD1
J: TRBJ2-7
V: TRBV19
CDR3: CASSASRDRGRYEQYF
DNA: TGTGCCAGTAGCGCGTCGAGGGACAGGGGGCGCTACGAGCAGTACTTC

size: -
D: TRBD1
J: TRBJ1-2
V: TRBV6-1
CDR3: CASSDRQGAGYGYTF
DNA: TGTGCCAGCAGTGACCGACAGGGGGCAGGCTATGGCTACACCTTC

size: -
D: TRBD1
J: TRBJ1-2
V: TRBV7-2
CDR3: CASSLVSLGTGRFGYTF
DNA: TGTGCCAGCAGCTTAGTTTCTCTGGGGACAGGGAGGTTTGGGTACACCTTC

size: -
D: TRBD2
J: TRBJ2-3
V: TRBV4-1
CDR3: CASSQDASGGAYTQYF
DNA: TGCGCCAGCAGCCAAGATGCTAGCGGGGGGGCTTATACGCAGTATTTT

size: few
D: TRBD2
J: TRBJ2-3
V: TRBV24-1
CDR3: CATSRHGGSTDTQYF
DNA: TGTGCCACCAGCCGACACGGGGGGAGCACAGATACGCAGTATTTT

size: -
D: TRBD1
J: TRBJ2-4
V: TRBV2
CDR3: CASGDRMGIQYF
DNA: TGTGCCAGCGGGGACAGGATGGGCATTCAGTACTTC

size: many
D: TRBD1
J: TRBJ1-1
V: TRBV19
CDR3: CASSTPGQGTLNTEAFF
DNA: TGTGCCAGTAGTACCCCGGGACAGGGAACCCTGAACACTGAAGCTTTCTTT

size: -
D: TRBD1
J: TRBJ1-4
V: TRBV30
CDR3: CAWSVSRSGQGGEKLFF
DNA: TGTGCCTGGAGTGTAAGTCGAAGTGGACAGGGAGGTGAAAAACTGTTTTTT

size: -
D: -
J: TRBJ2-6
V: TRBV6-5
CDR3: CASSYLQGANVLTF
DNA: TGTGCCAGCAGTTACCTACAGGGCGCCAACGTCCTGACTTTC

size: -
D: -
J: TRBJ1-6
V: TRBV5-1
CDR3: CASSLAQDYSSPLHF
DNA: TGCGCCAGCAGCTTGGCGCAGGACTATAGTTCACCCCTCCACTTT

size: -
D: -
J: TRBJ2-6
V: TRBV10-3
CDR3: CAISESGGSGANVLTF
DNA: TGTGCCATCAGTGAGTCGGGGGGCTCTGGGGCCAACGTCCTGACTTTC

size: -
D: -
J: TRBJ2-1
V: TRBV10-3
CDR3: CATQGSGEQFF
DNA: TGTGCCACCCAGGGAAGTGGTGAGCAGTTCTTC

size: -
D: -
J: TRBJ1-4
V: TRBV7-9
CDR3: CASSSRVANEKLFF
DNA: TGTGCCAGCAGCTCCAGGGTTGCTAATGAAAAACTGTTTTTT

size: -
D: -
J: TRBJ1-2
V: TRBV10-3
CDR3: CAITPGGGRYGYTF
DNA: TGTGCCATCACCCCTGGGGGGGGCCGGTATGGCTACACCTTC

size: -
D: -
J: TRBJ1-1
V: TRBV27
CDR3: CASSLSQATEAFF
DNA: TGTGCCAGCAGTTTAAGTCAGGCAACCGAAGCTTTCTTT

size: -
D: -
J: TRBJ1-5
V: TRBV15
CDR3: CATSRDDGTPSNQPQHF
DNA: TGTGCCACCAGCAGAGATGACGGGACACCAAGCAATCAGCCCCAGCATTTT

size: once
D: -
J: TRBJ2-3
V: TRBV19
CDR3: CASSTMTGIPINPDTQYF
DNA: TGTGCCAGTAGTACCATGACAGGTATCCCGATAAACCCAGATACGCAGTATTTT